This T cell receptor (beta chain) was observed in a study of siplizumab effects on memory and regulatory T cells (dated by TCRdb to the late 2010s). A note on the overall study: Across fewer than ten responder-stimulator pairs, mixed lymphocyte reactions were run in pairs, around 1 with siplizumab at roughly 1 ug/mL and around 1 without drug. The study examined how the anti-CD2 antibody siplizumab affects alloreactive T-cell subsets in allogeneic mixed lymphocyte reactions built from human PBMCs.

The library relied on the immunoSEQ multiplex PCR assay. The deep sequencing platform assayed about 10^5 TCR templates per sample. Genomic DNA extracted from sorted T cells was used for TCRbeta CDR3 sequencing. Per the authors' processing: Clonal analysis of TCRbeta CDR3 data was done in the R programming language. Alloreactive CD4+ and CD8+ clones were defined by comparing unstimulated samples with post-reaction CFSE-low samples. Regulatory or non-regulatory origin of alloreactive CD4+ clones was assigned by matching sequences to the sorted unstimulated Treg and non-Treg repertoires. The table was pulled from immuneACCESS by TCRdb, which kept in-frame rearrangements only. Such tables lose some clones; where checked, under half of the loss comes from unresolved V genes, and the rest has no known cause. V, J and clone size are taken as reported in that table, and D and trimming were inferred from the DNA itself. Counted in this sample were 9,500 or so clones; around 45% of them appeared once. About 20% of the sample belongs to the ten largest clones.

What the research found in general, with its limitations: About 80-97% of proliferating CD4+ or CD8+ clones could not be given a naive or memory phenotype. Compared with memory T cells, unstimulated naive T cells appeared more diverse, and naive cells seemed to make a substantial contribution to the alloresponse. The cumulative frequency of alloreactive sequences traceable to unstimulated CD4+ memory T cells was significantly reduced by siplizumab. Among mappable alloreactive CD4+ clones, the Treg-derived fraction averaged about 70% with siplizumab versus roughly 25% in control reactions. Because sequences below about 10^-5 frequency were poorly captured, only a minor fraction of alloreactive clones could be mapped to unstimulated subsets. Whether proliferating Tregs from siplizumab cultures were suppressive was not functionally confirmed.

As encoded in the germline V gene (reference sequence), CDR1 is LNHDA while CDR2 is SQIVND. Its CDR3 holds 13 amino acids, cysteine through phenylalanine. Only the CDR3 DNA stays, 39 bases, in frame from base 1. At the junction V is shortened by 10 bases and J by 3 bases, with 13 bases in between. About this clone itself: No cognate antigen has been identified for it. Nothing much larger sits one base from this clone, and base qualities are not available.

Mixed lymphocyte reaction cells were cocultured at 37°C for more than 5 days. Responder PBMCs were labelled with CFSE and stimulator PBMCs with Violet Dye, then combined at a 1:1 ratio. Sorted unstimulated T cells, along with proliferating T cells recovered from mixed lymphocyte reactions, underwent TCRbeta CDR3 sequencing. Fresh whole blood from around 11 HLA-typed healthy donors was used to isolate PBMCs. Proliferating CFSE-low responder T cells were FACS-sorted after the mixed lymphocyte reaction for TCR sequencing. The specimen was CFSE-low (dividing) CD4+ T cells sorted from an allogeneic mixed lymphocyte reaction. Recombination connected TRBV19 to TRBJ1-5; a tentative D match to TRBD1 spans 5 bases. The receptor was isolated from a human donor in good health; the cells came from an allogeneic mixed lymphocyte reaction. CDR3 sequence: CATADRANQPQHF. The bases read TGTGCCACCGCCGACAGAGCCAATCAGCCCCAGCATTTT.